Listed here are 20 T cell receptor beta chains from one sample, sequenced in a study of Graves' ophthalmopathy and Graves' hyperthyroidism. Amplifying from RNA transcripts, the study obtained TCR beta CDR3 regions. The first-round RT-PCR employed HTBI primers together with the Qiagen OneStep RT-PCR kit. A multiplex PCR was then performed as the second round. One entry per CDR3 protein results from TCRdb running MiXCR on the multiplex PCR reads. This table holds almost 750,000 distinct CDR3 sequences, 40% found once. Sequencing input: peripheral blood. The receptors come from an adult man with Graves' ophthalmopathy.

V usage is TRBV15 and J usage is TRBJ1-2; TRBD1 matches 7 bases. The length of the CDR3 is 15 residues. Germline V lookup: CDR1 LNHNV, CDR2 YYDKDF (reference sequence). V dropped 3 bases and J dropped 1; count of bases not matched to a gene: 5. The CDR3 DNA sequence: TGTGCCACCAGCAGGGGACAGCCTAATAACTATGGCTACACCTTC. It encodes CATSRGQPNNYGYTF.

This clonotype was observed a few times. V and J are TRBV7-9 and TRBJ1-1; the D gene is possibly TRBD1 (5 bases). The CDR3 totals 14 residues. V gave up 5 bases and J gave up 7 bases, with 17 bases separating them. Germline values: CDR1 SEHNR, CDR2 FQNEAQ (reference sequence). CDR3 residues: CASSPRTTTYEAFF. For the CDR3, the DNA is TGTGCCAGCAGCCCTCGGACAACTACCTATGAAGCTTTCTTT.

CDR3 in DNA: TGTGCCAGCAGTTCCCCCGGGGAGTATGGCTACACCTTC. Protein product: CASSSPGEYGYTF. V gene TRBV28 combines with J gene TRBJ1-2; D ambiguous. The germline gives CDR1 MDHEN, CDR2 SYDVKM. The CDR3 is 13 amino acids. V shed 4 bases and J shed 5 bases, with 11 bases lying between them.

The genes are TRBV11-2 and TRBJ2-7, with D possibly matching TRBD2 (5 bases). Looked up from germline, CDR1 is SGHAT and CDR2 is FQNNGV. Between the trimmed V and J ends, which lost 5 bases and 4 bases, there was a span of 15 bases. The CDR3 covers 14 residues. CDR3 residues: CASSPAGVVYEQYF. CDR3 DNA: TGTGCCAGCAGCCCGGCCGGGGTGGTGTACGAGCAGTACTTC.

In its sample, this clonotype was seen a few times. At one end, the junction sequence differs from germline, possibly due to a read error. In DNA, the CDR3 is TGTGCCAGCAGCAAGTCAGGGGGGGGGACATCAATTAGCTATGGCTACACCTTC. Its protein product is CASSKSGGGTSISYGYTF. The rearrangement uses TRBV10-2 and TRBJ1-2, with 7 positions matching TRBD1. CDR1 and CDR2 (germline): WSHSY, SAAADI. This CDR3 is built from 18 residues.

The DNA for the CDR3 is TGTGCCAGCAGACAATCCGGGACAGGTGAAAAACTGTTTTTT. This encodes CASRQSGTGEKLFF. The V call is TRBV7-9, the J call TRBJ1-4, with 8 bases fitting TRBD1. The CDR3 extends over 14 amino acids. V gave up 6 bases and J gave up 7 bases; unmatched junction bases: 7. Germline CDR1 reads SEHNR; CDR2 reads FQNEAQ (reference sequence).

This clonotype was recorded many times. The rearrangement joins TRBV9 to TRBJ1-2; D uncertain. Germline V gene lookup returns CDR1 SGDLS and CDR2 YYNGEE. The V and J ends lost 6 bases and 4 bases respectively, with 13 bases between them. The CDR3 runs to 13 residues. The CDR3 DNA reads as TGTGCCAGCAATAGTATCGGCCGCTATGGCTACACCTTC. Its translation: CASNSIGRYGYTF.

This clonotype appeared a few times. The chain has TRBV20-1 and TRBJ2-7, with 12 nucleotides matching TRBD2. The V gene end was trimmed by 4 bases and the J gene end by 12 bases; junction bases not matched to a gene: 4. CDR1 is DFQATT, CDR2 SNEGSKA, per germline (reference sequence). There are 11 residues in the CDR3. The CDR3, as DNA: TGCAGTGCTACAGGACTAGCGGGAATGTACTTC. Its translation: CSATGLAGMYF.

This clonotype has only one observation. The chain uses TRBV10-3 and TRBJ2-5, with D maybe TRBD1 (6 bases). The length of the CDR3 is 15 residues. From germline, CDR1 is ENHRY and CDR2 SYGVKD. Deletions cut 10 bases from V and 1 base from J, with 19 bases between. CDR3 loop: CASSSTGQSQETQYF. CDR3 coding DNA: TGTGCCAGCAGCTCAACGGGACAATCCCAAGAGACCCAGTACTTC.

In this sample, this clonotype turned up many times. V gene TRBV29-1 combines with J gene TRBJ2-2; a possible D gene is TRBD2 (5 bases). The length of the CDR3 is 12 residues. Deletions cut 0 bases from V and 6 bases from J, with 5 bases between. The germline V gene encodes CDR1 SQVTM and CDR2 ANQGSEA. CDR3 bases: TGCAGCGTTGAAGACGGGGCCGGGGAGCTGTTTTTT. Protein product: CSVEDGAGELFF.

The chain couples TRBV10-3 to TRBJ1-2; 9 bases map to TRBD1. V was pared by 4 bases and J by 6 bases, with 6 bases of the junction left unmatched. This CDR3 comprises 14 residues. Germline-derived CDR1 and CDR2 are ENHRY and SYGVKD. The CDR3 region is CAISVRGQGDGYTF. In nucleotides, the CDR3 is TGTGCCATCAGTGTGCGGGGACAGGGCGATGGCTACACCTTC.

The chain carries TRBV7-9 and TRBJ1-1; 9 bases align to TRBD1. This CDR3 region has 20 residues. In germline, CDR1 is SEHNR, CDR2 FQNEAQ (reference sequence). The trim removed 2 bases at V and 4 bases at J, leaving 20 bases unmatched. CDR3 sequence: CASSLPKIRGQGISRTEAFF. CDR3 coding DNA: TGTGCCAGCAGCTTACCTAAGATCAGAGGACAGGGGATTTCGCGCACTGAAGCTTTCTTT.

This sequence joins TRBV9 and TRBJ2-2; D call uncertain. V lost 3 bases, J lost 0 bases, and 12 bases lay in between. The CDR3 consists of 16 residues. Germline V gene lookup returns CDR1 SGDLS and CDR2 YYNGEE. The DNA of the CDR3 is TGTGCCAGCAGCGCCCACCTCGGCTCGAACACCGGGGAGCTGTTTTTT. It translates to CASSAHLGSNTGELFF. The full variable domain, rest sourced from reference TRBV9 and TRBJ2-2, is DSGVTQTPKHLITATGQRVTLRCSPRSGDLSVYWYQQSLDQGLQFLIQYYNGEERAKGNILERFSAQQFPDLHSELNLSSLELGDSALYFCASSAHLGSNTGELFFGEGSRLTVL.

The chain links TRBV2 to TRBJ2-5; 8 nucleotides match TRBD1. The V gene's germline CDR1 is SNHLY and CDR2 FYNNEI. V was clipped by 6 bases and J by 5 bases; unmatched bases: 14. The CDR3 extends over 16 amino acids. In DNA form, the CDR3 reads TGTGCCAGCAGCTTAGGCGGACAGGGCCGGGGGGAGACCCAGTACTTC. The encoded protein is CASSLGGQGRGETQYF.

There are many counts of this clonotype. This chain uses TRBV19 with TRBJ2-7; a possible D gene is TRBD2 (5 bases). The CDR3 is made up of 12 amino acids. CDR1 and CDR2 (germline): LNHDA, SQIVND (reference sequence). Trimming took off 8 bases at V and 2 bases at J, with 10 bases between the two ends. DNA of the CDR3: TGTGCCAGTTCGACTAACCCCTACGAGCAGTACTTC. The encoded protein is CASSTNPYEQYF.

This clonotype was observed a few times. The chain has TRBV7-9 and TRBJ2-7; a weak D match, TRBD2 (5 bases). From germline, CDR1 is SEHNR and CDR2 FQNEAQ (reference sequence). The CDR3 consists of 14 residues. Deletions cut 0 bases from V and 6 bases from J, with 12 bases between. The CDR3 DNA follows: TGTGCCAGCAGCTTAGCAATCGGGAACGGCGAGCAGTACTTC. It is translated as CASSLAIGNGEQYF.

This chain uses TRBV9 with TRBJ2-2, with 8 nucleotides matching TRBD2. The CDR3 consists of 13 residues. Germline assignment: CDR1 SGDLS and CDR2 YYNGEE. The J segment lost 6 bases and the V segment lost 4 bases, leaving 2 bases of the junction unmatched. The CDR3 spells CASSRGGPGELFF. CDR3 sequence (DNA): TGTGCCAGCAGCCGGGGGGGCCCCGGGGAGCTGTTTTTT.

A single count supports this clonotype. The chain joins TRBV7-2 to TRBJ2-6; 7 positions agree with TRBD1. CDR3 size: 19 residues. Germline CDR1 and CDR2: SGHTA and FQGNSA. V dropped 5 bases and J dropped 0; count of bases not matched to a gene: 13. The CDR3 sequence: CASSHGTVQRSSGANVLTF. CDR3 DNA sequence: TGTGCCAGCAGCCACGGGACAGTTCAGAGGAGCTCTGGGGCCAACGTCCTGACTTTC. The whole variable domain, remainder taken from reference TRBV7-2 and TRBJ2-6, is GAGVSQSPSNKVTEKGKDVELRCDPISGHTALYWYRQSLGQGLEFLIYFQGNSAPDKSGLPSDRFSAERTGGSVSTLTIQRTQQEDSAVYLCASSHGTVQRSSGANVLTFGAGSRLTVL.

Ten or more counts support this clonotype. The chain has TRBV29-1 and TRBJ2-7; possible D gene TRBD1, 5 bases. The V end was cut by 3 bases, the J end by 6 bases, with 12 bases between. CDR1 SQVTM and CDR2 ANQGSEA come from the germline V gene. The CDR3 covers 12 residues. The DNA of the CDR3 is TGCAGCGTTGAGGGGCAGGATGTCGAGCAGTACTTC. It is translated as CSVEGQDVEQYF.

In regard to this clonotype: With a much larger clone just one base away, this may be a read error. The chain uses TRBV10-1 and TRBJ1-1; possible D gene TRBD1, 6 bases. This CDR3 region has 16 residues. Per germline, CDR1 WNHNN and CDR2 SYGVQD (reference sequence). V lost 0 bases and J 5 bases, leaving 16 bases between the germline ends. CDR3 amino acids: CASSESRWGARTEAFF. The DNA for the CDR3 is TGCGCCAGCAGTGAGTCCAGATGGGGGGCGCGAACTGAAGCTTTCTTT.